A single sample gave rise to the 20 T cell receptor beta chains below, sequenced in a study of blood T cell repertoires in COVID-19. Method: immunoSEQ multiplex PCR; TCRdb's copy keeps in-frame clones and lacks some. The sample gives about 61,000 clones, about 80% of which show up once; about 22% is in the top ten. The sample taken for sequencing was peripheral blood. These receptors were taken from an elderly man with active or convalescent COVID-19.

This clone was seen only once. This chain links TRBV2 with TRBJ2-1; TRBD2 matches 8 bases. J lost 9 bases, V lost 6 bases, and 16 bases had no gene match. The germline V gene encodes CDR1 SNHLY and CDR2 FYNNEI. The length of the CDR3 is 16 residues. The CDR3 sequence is CASSVAGGALWGEQFF. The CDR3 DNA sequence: TGTGCCAGCAGCGTGGCGGGAGGCGCCTTGTGGGGTGAGCAGTTCTTC.

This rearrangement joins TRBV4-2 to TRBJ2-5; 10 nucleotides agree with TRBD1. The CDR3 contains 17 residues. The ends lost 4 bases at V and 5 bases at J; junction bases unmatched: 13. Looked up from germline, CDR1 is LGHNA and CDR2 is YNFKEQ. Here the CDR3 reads CASSRSPGQGSSETQYF. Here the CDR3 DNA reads TGTGCCAGCAGCCGATCACCGGGACAGGGGTCGAGTGAGACCCAGTACTTC.

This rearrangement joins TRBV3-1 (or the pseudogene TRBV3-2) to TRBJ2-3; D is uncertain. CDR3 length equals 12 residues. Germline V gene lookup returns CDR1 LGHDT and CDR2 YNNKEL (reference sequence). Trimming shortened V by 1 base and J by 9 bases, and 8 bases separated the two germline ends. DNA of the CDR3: TGTGCCAGCAGCCAAGGGTTCCGGACGCAGTATTTT. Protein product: CASSQGFRTQYF.

CDR3 coding DNA: TGTGCCAGCAGGCTCCAACTAGCGGGGGGACTCGAGCAGTACTTC. Its protein product is CASRLQLAGGLEQYF. The chain has TRBV6-5 and TRBJ2-7, with 12 positions matching TRBD2. The CDR3 consists of 15 residues. With V trimmed by 6 bases and J by 6 bases, 9 bases remained unmatched. Per the germline V gene, CDR1 is MNHEY and CDR2 is SVGAGI.

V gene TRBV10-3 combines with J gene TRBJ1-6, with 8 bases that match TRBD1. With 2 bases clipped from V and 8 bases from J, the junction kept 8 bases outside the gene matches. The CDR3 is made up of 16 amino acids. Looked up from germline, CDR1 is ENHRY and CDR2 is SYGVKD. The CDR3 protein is CAISEAPGQGDSPLHF. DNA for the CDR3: TGTGCCATCAGTGAGGCCCCCGGACAGGGAGATTCACCCCTCCACTTT.

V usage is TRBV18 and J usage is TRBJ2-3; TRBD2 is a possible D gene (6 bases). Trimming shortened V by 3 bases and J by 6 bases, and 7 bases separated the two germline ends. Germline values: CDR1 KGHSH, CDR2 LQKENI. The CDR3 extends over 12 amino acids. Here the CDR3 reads CASSPEGDTQYF. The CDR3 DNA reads TGTGCCAGCTCACCGGAGGGGGATACGCAGTATTTT.

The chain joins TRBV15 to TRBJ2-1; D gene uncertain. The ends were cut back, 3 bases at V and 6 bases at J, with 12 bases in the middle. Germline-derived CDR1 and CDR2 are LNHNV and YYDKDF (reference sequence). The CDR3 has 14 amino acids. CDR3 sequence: CATSRKRPANEQFF. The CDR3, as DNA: TGTGCCACCAGCAGGAAGCGTCCGGCCAATGAGCAGTTCTTC.

The DNA for the CDR3 is TGTGCCAGCAGCCAAGCCGGGACACCTTATGGCTACACCTTC. Its translation is CASSQAGTPYGYTF. This chain joins TRBV3-1 (or the pseudogene TRBV3-2) and TRBJ1-2, with a tentative D call TRBD1 (6 bases). The V end was cut by 1 base, the J end by 5 bases, with 11 bases between. Looked up from germline, CDR1 is LGHDT and CDR2 is YNNKEL (reference sequence). The CDR3 sequence is 14 residues long.

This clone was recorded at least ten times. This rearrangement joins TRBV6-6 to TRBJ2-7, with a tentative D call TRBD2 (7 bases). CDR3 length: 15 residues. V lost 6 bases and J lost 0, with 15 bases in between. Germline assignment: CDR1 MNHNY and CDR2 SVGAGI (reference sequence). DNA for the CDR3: TGTGCCAGCAGCCCAGGGGAGGGCTTCTCCTACGAGCAGTACTTC. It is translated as CASSPGEGFSYEQYF.

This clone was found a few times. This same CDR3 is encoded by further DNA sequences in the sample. The CDR3 loop reads CASTILQGNQPQHF. As DNA, the CDR3 is TGTGCCAGCACCATCCTCCAGGGAAATCAGCCCCAGCATTTT. The genes are TRBV28 and TRBJ1-5, with D tentatively TRBD1 (5 bases). This CDR3 is 14 amino acids long. Germline V CDR1 and CDR2: MDHEN, SYDVKM. V shed 7 bases and J shed 4 bases, with 14 bases lying between them.

This CDR3 is CSVDLRAGDEQFF. As DNA, the CDR3 is TGCAGCGTTGATTTGAGGGCTGGGGATGAGCAGTTCTTC. This chain links TRBV29-1 with TRBJ2-1; a possible D gene is TRBD2 (5 bases). Trimming cost V 3 bases and J 8 bases, with 14 bases left between them. The CDR3 totals 13 residues. The germline gives CDR1 SQVTM, CDR2 ANQGSEA.

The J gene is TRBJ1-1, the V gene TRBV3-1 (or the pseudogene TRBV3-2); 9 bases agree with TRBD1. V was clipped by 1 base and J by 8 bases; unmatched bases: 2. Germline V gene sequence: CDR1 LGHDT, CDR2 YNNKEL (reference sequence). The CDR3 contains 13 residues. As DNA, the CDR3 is TGTGCCAGCAGCCAAGGGACAGGGGTGGAAGCTTTCTTT. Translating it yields CASSQGTGVEAFF.

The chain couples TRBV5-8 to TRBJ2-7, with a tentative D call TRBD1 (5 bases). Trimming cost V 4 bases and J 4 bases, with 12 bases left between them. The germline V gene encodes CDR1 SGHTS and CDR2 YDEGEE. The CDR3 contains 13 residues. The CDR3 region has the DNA TGTGCCAGCAGCGCCCGACCAGGGTACGAGCAGTACTTC. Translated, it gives CASSARPGYEQYF.

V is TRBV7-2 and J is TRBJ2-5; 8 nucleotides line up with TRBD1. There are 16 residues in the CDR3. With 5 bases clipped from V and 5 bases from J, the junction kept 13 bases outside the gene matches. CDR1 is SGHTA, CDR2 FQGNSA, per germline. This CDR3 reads CASSPQGAGGAETQYF. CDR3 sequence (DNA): TGTGCCAGCAGCCCTCAGGGAGCAGGGGGCGCTGAGACCCAGTACTTC. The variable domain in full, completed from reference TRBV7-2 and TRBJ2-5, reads GAGVSQSPSNKVTEKGKDVELRCDPISGHTALYWYRQSLGQGLEFLIYFQGNSAPDKSGLPSDRFSAERTGGSVSTLTIQRTQQEDSAVYLCASSPQGAGGAETQYFGPGTRLLVL.

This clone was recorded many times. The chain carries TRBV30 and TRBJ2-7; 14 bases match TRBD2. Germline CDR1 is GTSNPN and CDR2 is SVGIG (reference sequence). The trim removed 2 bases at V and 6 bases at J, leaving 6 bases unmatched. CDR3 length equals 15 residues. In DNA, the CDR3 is TGTGCCTGGAGTTCGAAGGGACTAGCGGGAGCCGAGCAGTACTTC. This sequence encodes CAWSSKGLAGAEQYF. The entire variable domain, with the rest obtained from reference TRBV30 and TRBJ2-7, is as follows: SQTIHQWPATLVQPVGSPLSLECTVEGTSNPNLYWYRQAAGRGLQLLFYSVGIGQISSEVPQNLSASRPQDRQFILSSKKLLLSDSGFYLCAWSSKGLAGAEQYFGPGTRLTVT.

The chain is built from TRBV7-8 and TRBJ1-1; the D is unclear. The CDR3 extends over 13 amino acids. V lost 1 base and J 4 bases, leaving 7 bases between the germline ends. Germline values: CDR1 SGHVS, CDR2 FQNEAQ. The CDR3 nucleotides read TGTGCCAGCAGCTTAGTGGGCAGCACTGAAGCTTTCTTT. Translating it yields CASSLVGSTEAFF. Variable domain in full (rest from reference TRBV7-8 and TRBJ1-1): GAGVSQSPRYKVAKRGQDVALRCDPISGHVSLFWYQQALGQGPEFLTYFQNEAQLDKSGLPSDRFFAERPEGSVSTLKIQRTQQEDSAVYLCASSLVGSTEAFFGQGTRLTVV.

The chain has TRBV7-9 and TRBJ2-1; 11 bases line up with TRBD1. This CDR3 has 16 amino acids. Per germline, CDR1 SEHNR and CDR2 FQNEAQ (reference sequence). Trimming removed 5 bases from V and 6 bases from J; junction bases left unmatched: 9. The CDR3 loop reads CASSDRTGGAFNEQFF. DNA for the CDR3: TGTGCCAGCAGCGATCGGACAGGGGGCGCTTTCAATGAGCAGTTCTTC.

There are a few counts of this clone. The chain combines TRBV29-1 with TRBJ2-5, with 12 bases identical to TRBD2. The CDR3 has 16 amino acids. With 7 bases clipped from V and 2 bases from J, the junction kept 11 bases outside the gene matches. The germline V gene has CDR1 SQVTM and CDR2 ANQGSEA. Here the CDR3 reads CSGDRLAGVGQETQYF. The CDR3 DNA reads TGCAGCGGGGACAGACTAGCGGGAGTAGGGCAAGAGACCCAGTACTTC.

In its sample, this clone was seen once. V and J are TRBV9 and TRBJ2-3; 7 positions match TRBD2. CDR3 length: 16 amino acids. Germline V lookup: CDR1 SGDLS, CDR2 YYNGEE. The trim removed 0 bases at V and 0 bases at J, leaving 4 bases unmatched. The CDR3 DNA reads TGTGCCAGCAGCGTAGGACTAGCCTCTAGCACAGATACGCAGTATTTT. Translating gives CASSVGLASSTDTQYF.

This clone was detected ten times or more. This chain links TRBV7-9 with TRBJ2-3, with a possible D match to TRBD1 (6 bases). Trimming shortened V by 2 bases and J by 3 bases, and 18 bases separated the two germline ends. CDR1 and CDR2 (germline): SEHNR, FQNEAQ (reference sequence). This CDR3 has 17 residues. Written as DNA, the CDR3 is TGTGCCAGCAGCTTATCTGGGGGCAGGGAAGTGACAGATACGCAGTATTTT. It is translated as CASSLSGGREVTDTQYF. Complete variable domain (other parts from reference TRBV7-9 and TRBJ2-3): DTGVSQNPRHKITKRGQNVTFRCDPISEHNRLYWYRQTLGQGPEFLTYFQNEAQLEKSRLLSDRFSAERPKGSFSTLEIQRTEQGDSAMYLCASSLSGGREVTDTQYFGPGTRLTVL.